This T cell receptor beta chain was retrieved from a study of cytomegalovirus exposure and HLA in healthy donors. In the PCR, 60 Vbeta and 13 Jbeta primers were used. Profiled with immunoSEQ multiplex PCR; TCRdb holds only in-frame clones, not every one. The sample has around 110,000 clones, 50% to 65% seen once; the top ten hold just under 9.5%. Of note for this clone: Antigen unknown.

General study findings and limits: Reports credit the classifier with highly specific, highly sensitive diagnosis of cytomegalovirus status. It was about 150 TCR beta chains that were listed as cytomegalovirus-associated. Apparent HLA restriction characterized most CMV-associated TCR beta chains in a later analysis. Usually a TCR sequence was rare, but some public TCRs were found in many donors.

CDR1 SGHRS and CDR2 YFSETQ come from the germline V gene. The CDR3 is 14 amino acids. Between the trimmed V and J ends, which lost 6 bases and 1 base, there was a span of 13 bases. Sequencing was carried out using PBMCs. The TCR was taken from a woman aged 40 to 50 in good health and CMV-seropositive. The rearrangement uses TRBV5-1 and TRBJ1-1; tentatively, D is TRBD1 (5 bases). CDR3 coding DNA: TGCGCCAGCATTCAAGGACAAGAGAACACTGAAGCTTTCTTT. Encoded protein: CASIQGQENTEAFF. Combining the CDR3 with reference TRBV5-1 and TRBJ1-1 gives the whole variable domain KAGVTQTPRYLIKTRGQQVTLSCSPISGHRSVSWYQQTPGQGLQFLFEYFSETQRNKGNFPGRFSGRQFSNSRSEMNVSTLELGDSALYLCASIQGQENTEAFFGQGTRLTVV.